This paragraph covers one T cell receptor beta chain sequence. What it recognizes is unknown. Patients had chemo-refractory metastatic non-small-cell lung cancer and received focal radiation plus CTLA-4 blockade that used ipilimumab. The sample belongs to a study of radiotherapy plus CTLA-4 blockade in lung cancer. Across the whole study: Patients showed objective responses in roughly 19% of cases and disease control in 30% to 40%. Broader study findings: Early clonal dynamics of blood T cells, together with interferon-beta, were reported as the best response predictor. The study found tumor-derived TCR clones expanded in blood after radiotherapy plus ipilimumab.

Data came from immunoSEQ multiplex PCR; TCRdb stores just in-frame clones and leaves some out. Of over 70,000 clones in the sample, approximately 83% were seen once. V was shortened by 2 bases and J by 5 bases, with 5 bases between the two germline ends. The CDR3 covers 12 residues. From germline, CDR1 is SGDLS and CDR2 YYNGEE. The sample was peripheral blood, taken from a patient treated with radiotherapy plus ipilimumab. The V gene is TRBV9, the J gene TRBJ2-1, with a possible D match to TRBD1 (5 bases). This clonotype was sampled from a human donor with non-small cell lung cancer who had a partial response to radiotherapy plus ipilimumab. The CDR3, as DNA: TGTGCCAGCAGCGTCAGGGACAATGAGCAGTTCTTC. Its translation is CASSVRDNEQFF.